This T cell receptor (beta chain) originates from a study of blood T cell repertoires in COVID-19. Study-level background: The study drew acute and convalescent COVID-19 samples from the United States, Italy and Spain. The analysed material was cDNA or gDNA that came from T cells, B-cell-depleted T cells, or PBMCs.

This clone was found once. The CDR3 totals 13 residues. CDR1 and CDR2 (germline): SGHTA, FQGNSA. The germline V and J ends were trimmed by 5 bases and 5 bases, with 12 bases remaining between them. Methods used by the authors: Scientists estimated how many nucleated cells there were by amplifying reference gene primers. Generated by immunoSEQ multiplex PCR, the TCRdb table keeps only in-frame clones and is missing some. V and J calls and clone size are given by that table; D and trimming were obtained from the DNA. The repertoire holds about 260,000 clones, with around four fifths as singletons. Sequences were obtained from peripheral blood. V is TRBV7-2 and J is TRBJ2-5; D may be TRBD2 (5 bases). This clonotype originated in a woman between 45 and 60 years old who had recovered from COVID-19. The CDR3 DNA is TGTGCCAGCAGCGTCGGGGTTCGGGAGACCCAGTACTTC. This sequence encodes CASSVGVRETQYF.